This T cell receptor beta chain was observed in a study of technical replicates of blood from several donors. Clones were read by immunoSEQ multiplex PCR, and TCRdb kept only the in-frame ones, dropping some. The sample lists more than 90,000 clones, approximately 96% seen once, with around 0.22% in the top ten. CDR3 length: 14 residues. V was pared by 4 bases and J by 5 bases, with 2 bases of the junction left unmatched. In germline, CDR1 is MNHEY, CDR2 SVGAGI. Material for sequencing was T cells isolated from PBMCs. The rearrangement links TRBV6-5 to TRBJ1-4, with 9 bases lining up with TRBD1. The receptor's source is a human donor in good health. The CDR3 sequence is CASSSGQGNEKLFF. For the CDR3, the DNA is TGTGCCAGCAGTTCGGGACAGGGAAATGAAAAACTGTTTTTT.